The entry below gives a single T cell receptor (beta chain) sequence along with its context. Its antigen is still unknown. The source of the sample is a study of a mutant IDH1 vaccine in newly diagnosed glioma. Turning to the study itself: Treated patients had a mean age of roughly 40 years and an approximately 62% male, 37.5% female split. Pretreatment consisted of radiotherapy, temozolomide, or both, with most receiving both.

Sequencing used immunoSEQ multiplex PCR; TCRdb keeps in-frame clones, though not all of them. The sample shows 60,000 or so clones, less than 90% of them seen only once. Noted time point: week 35, safety follow-up. It was 300 ug of mutant IDH1 20-mer peptide that made up each vaccine dose, given with topical imiquimod. Each of the donors came in with new WHO grade 3 or 4 astrocytomas that were IDH1-mutant and ATRX-lost. Germline trimming cut 4 bases from V and 5 bases from J; bases unmatched to any gene: 9. CDR1 and CDR2 (germline): SGHRS, YFSETQ. CDR3 length equals 15 residues. The sample in question was PBMCs, obtained from a glioma patient whose treatment included an IDH1 peptide vaccine. This sequence joins TRBV5-1 and TRBJ2-5; TRBD1 matches at 9 bases. This sequence was found in a man aged 30 to 39 with glioma. This chain's CDR3 is CASSVRQGVRETQYF. The CDR3 bases are TGCGCCAGCAGCGTAAGACAGGGGGTCAGGGAGACCCAGTACTTC.